Below, 25 T cell receptor beta chains from the same sample are listed, as sequenced in a study of Ad26.COV2.S vaccination and SARS-CoV-2 variants. Sample treatment: some 20 received Ad26.COV2.S at low or high dose, single or two shots; roughly five received placebo; per-sample allocation not given. Sample collection was performed on day 63 after the first vaccine or placebo injection. Assay: immunoSEQ multiplex PCR; the TCRdb copy retains only in-frame clones and omits some. The data hold roughly 320,000 clones, with roughly 84% observed a single time. The starting material was peripheral blood, obtained in a trial of Ad26.COV2.S vaccine versus placebo. Every receptor here comes from a person between 18 and 59 years old who received the Ad26.COV2.S COVID-19 vaccine or a placebo.

The rearrangement uses TRBV2 and TRBJ1-5, with 8 nucleotides matching TRBD1. Trimming removed 5 bases from V and 1 base from J; junction bases left unmatched: 4. The V gene's germline CDR1 is SNHLY and CDR2 FYNNEI. This CDR3 has 15 residues. The CDR3 here is CASSLDRVSNQPQHF. The CDR3 DNA follows: TGTGCCAGCAGTCTGGACAGGGTAAGCAATCAGCCCCAGCATTTT.

The chain is built from TRBV12-3 or TRBV12-4 and TRBJ1-4, with no clear D. The CDR3 loop spans 11 amino acids. V lost 2 bases and J lost 8, with 3 bases in between. The CDR3, as DNA: TGTGCCAGCAGTTTACAGGAAAAACTGTTTTTT. Amino acid sequence: CASSLQEKLFF.

The rearrangement joins TRBV4-1 to TRBJ1-2; D uncertain. The germline CDR1 and CDR2 sequences are MGHRA and YSYEKL. The CDR3 is 15 amino acids. V lost 1 base to trimming and J lost 1 base, with 10 bases between them. DNA of the CDR3: TGCGCCAGCAGCCAAGGCTCAACCTTTAACTATGGCTACACCTTC. As protein: CASSQGSTFNYGYTF.

V usage is TRBV12-3 or TRBV12-4 and J usage is TRBJ1-5; no reliable D call. With 2 bases removed from V and 4 bases from J, the gap between germline ends came to 6 bases. The CDR3 is 13 amino acids. The CDR3 protein is CASSLSQNQPQHF. CDR3 sequence (DNA): TGTGCCAGCAGTTTAAGCCAGAATCAGCCCCAGCATTTT.

The chain joins TRBV9 to TRBJ1-2, with 7 bases aligning to TRBD1. The length of the CDR3 is 13 residues. With V trimmed by 3 bases and J by 8 bases, 7 bases remained unmatched. CDR1 is SGDLS, CDR2 YYNGEE, per germline. CDR3 region: CASSGDRNLGYTF. The CDR3 region has the DNA TGTGCCAGCAGCGGGGACAGAAATTTGGGCTACACCTTC.

This CDR3 reads CASSQDRVHEQYF. Here the CDR3 DNA reads TGCGCCAGCAGCCAGGACAGGGTCCACGAGCAGTACTTC. The rearrangement uses TRBV4-3 and TRBJ2-7; 8 bases fit TRBD1. The V segment lost 3 bases and the J segment 5 bases; nucleotides outside the gene matches: 3. Germline CDR1 reads LGHNA; CDR2 reads YSLEER. This CDR3 comprises 13 residues.

The chain joins TRBV7-9 to TRBJ1-4; 8 bases align to TRBD1. In germline, CDR1 is SEHNR, CDR2 FQNEAQ (reference sequence). Unmatched junction bases numbered 9, after V lost 1 base and J lost 8 bases. The CDR3 has 16 amino acids. CDR3 amino acids: CASSLGGQGGREKLFF. The CDR3 DNA reads as TGTGCCAGCAGCTTAGGTGGACAGGGCGGACGAGAAAAACTGTTTTTT.

This sequence joins TRBV6-2 or TRBV6-3 and TRBJ1-5, with 7 bases aligning to TRBD1. The V gene's germline CDR1 is MNHEY and CDR2 SVGEGT. After removal of 1 base from V and 0 bases from J, the junction contained 3 bases not matched to a gene. This CDR3 has 16 amino acids. This CDR3 is CASSYWGQYSNQPQHF. In nucleotides, the CDR3 is TGTGCCAGCAGTTACTGGGGACAGTATAGCAATCAGCCCCAGCATTTT.

The sample holds a few counts of this clone. The sample carries other DNA sequences with the same CDR3. This chain links TRBV3-1 (or the pseudogene TRBV3-2) with TRBJ2-7, with 9 bases fitting TRBD2. Looked up from germline, CDR1 is LGHDT and CDR2 is YNNKEL (reference sequence). CDR3 size: 15 residues. Trimming took 4 bases from V and 3 from J; bases not matched to a gene: 7. The chain's CDR3 is CASSRSRTSDYEQYF. CDR3 bases: TGTGCCAGCAGCCGGTCGCGGACTAGCGACTACGAGCAGTACTTC.

This chain links TRBV9 with TRBJ2-1, with 8 bases matching TRBD2. The germline CDR1 and CDR2 sequences are SGDLS and YYNGEE. V lost 1 base to trimming and J lost 9 bases; unmatched junction nucleotides: 6. The CDR3 spans 14 residues. In nucleotides, the CDR3 is TGTGCCAGCAGCGTAAGGAGCGGGGGTATTGAGCAGTTCTTC. Translation gives CASSVRSGGIEQFF. The complete variable domain, with remaining parts taken from reference TRBV9 and TRBJ2-1, reads DSGVTQTPKHLITATGQRVTLRCSPRSGDLSVYWYQQSLDQGLQFLIQYYNGEERAKGNILERFSAQQFPDLHSELNLSSLELGDSALYFCASSVRSGGIEQFFGPGTRLTVL.

The chain recombines TRBV19 with TRBJ1-6; D not certain. CDR1 and CDR2 (germline): LNHDA, SQIVND (reference sequence). This CDR3 region has 17 residues. Trimming cost V 5 bases and J 0 bases, with 14 bases left between them. DNA of the CDR3: TGTGCCAGTAGTCAATCCAGCGCTCACTCCTATAATTCACCCCTCCACTTT. Amino acids: CASSQSSAHSYNSPLHF.

The chain joins TRBV14 to TRBJ2-7; 9 nucleotides match TRBD1. The CDR3 covers 16 residues. V shed 2 bases, J shed 5 bases, and the junction held 10 bases outside the gene matches. Germline lookup yields CDR1 SGHDN and CDR2 FVKESK. This CDR3 reads CASSQRPGQGYHEQYF. The CDR3 region has the DNA TGTGCCAGCAGCCAACGTCCGGGACAGGGTTACCACGAGCAGTACTTC.

The chain joins TRBV9 to TRBJ2-2; D is ambiguous. Germline V gene lookup returns CDR1 SGDLS and CDR2 YYNGEE. This CDR3 comprises 16 residues. V gave up 4 bases and J gave up 6 bases, with 19 bases separating them. CDR3 in DNA: TGTGCCAGCAGCAAAGGTGCTCCGGGCCTCCCCGGGGAGCTGTTTTTT. Translation: CASSKGAPGLPGELFF.

V usage is TRBV15 and J usage is TRBJ1-1, with D possibly being TRBD1 (5 bases). CDR1 LNHNV and CDR2 YYDKDF come from the germline V gene (reference sequence). The CDR3 length is 14 residues. V lost 0 bases to trimming and J lost 3 bases, with 8 bases between them. The CDR3 protein is CATSRDLGDTEAFF. CDR3 sequence (DNA): TGTGCCACCAGCAGAGATTTGGGGGACACTGAAGCTTTCTTT.

The chain uses TRBV18 and TRBJ2-5; D is unclear. V lost 5 bases to trimming and J lost 5 bases, with 12 bases between them. CDR3 length: 13 residues. Per germline, CDR1 KGHSH and CDR2 LQKENI. CDR3 protein: CASSSDQAETQYF. In DNA, the CDR3 is TGTGCCAGCTCATCGGATCAGGCGGAGACCCAGTACTTC. The full variable domain, with the rest looked up from reference TRBV18 and TRBJ2-5, is NAGVMQNPRHLVRRRGQEARLRCSPMKGHSHVYWYRQLPEEGLKFMVYLQKENIIDESGMPKERFSAEFPKEGPSILRIQQVVRGDSAAYFCASSSDQAETQYFGPGTRLLVL.

The chain employs TRBV30 and TRBJ1-2; a possible D gene is TRBD1 (5 bases). V was shortened by 5 bases and J by 4 bases, with 8 bases between the two germline ends. Per germline, CDR1 GTSNPN and CDR2 SVGIG (reference sequence). The CDR3 contains 11 residues. CDR3 residues: CAWDRGYGYTF. DNA for the CDR3: TGTGCCTGGGATAGGGGCTATGGCTACACCTTC.

The CDR3 DNA reads TGTGCCAGCAGCTTGTTGGCGGGCTACAATGAGCAGTTCTTC. It encodes CASSLLAGYNEQFF. The V call is TRBV5-6, the J call TRBJ2-1; possible D gene TRBD2, 5 bases. Between the trimmed V and J ends, which lost 1 base and 3 bases, there was a span of 8 bases. The CDR3 consists of 14 residues. The V gene's germline CDR1 is SGHDT and CDR2 YYEEEE.

The chain has TRBV7-8 and TRBJ2-3, with a weak D call TRBD2 (5 bases). V was cut by 1 base and J by 7 bases, with 12 bases left in between. CDR1 SGHVS and CDR2 FQNEAQ come from the germline V gene. This CDR3 has 14 residues. CDR3 protein: CASSLDLALHTQYF. In nucleotides, the CDR3 is TGTGCCAGCAGCTTAGATTTAGCGCTTCATACGCAGTATTTT.

The chain is built from TRBV14 and TRBJ1-2; perhaps TRBD1 as D (5 bases). The CDR3 extends over 15 amino acids. In germline, CDR1 is SGHDN, CDR2 FVKESK. Trimming took off 4 bases at V and 5 bases at J, with 17 bases between the two ends. The CDR3 region is CASSPRLYGGYGYTF. DNA for the CDR3: TGTGCCAGCAGCCCAAGGTTATACGGGGGGTATGGCTACACCTTC.

The chain joins TRBV14 to TRBJ1-2, with 8 bases matching TRBD1. Germline assignment: CDR1 SGHDN and CDR2 FVKESK. V gave up 0 bases and J gave up 7 bases; unmatched junction bases: 4. This CDR3 spans 14 amino acids. The CDR3 DNA follows: TGTGCCAGCAGCCAAGATAGGACAGGGCTTGGCTACACCTTC. This encodes CASSQDRTGLGYTF.

Concerning this clone: A read error may be the cause here, since a much bigger clone is one base away. J is TRBJ1-1 and V is TRBV4-3; TRBD1 matches 7 bases. This CDR3 contains 15 residues. The germline V gene has CDR1 LGHNA and CDR2 YSLEER. With 2 bases clipped from V and 1 base from J, the junction kept 4 bases outside the gene matches. CDR3 sequence (DNA): TGCGCCAGCAGCCAATCGGGACAGAGGAACACTGAAGCTTTCTTT. Amino acid sequence: CASSQSGQRNTEAFF.

The V gene is TRBV30, the J gene TRBJ1-1; TRBD1 matches 8 bases. The CDR3 consists of 14 residues. V lost 3 bases and J lost 1; bases outside the gene matches: 4. Looked up from germline, CDR1 is GTSNPN and CDR2 is SVGIG (reference sequence). CDR3 protein: CAWSRGQANTEAFF. The DNA of the CDR3 is TGTGCCTGGAGCAGGGGACAGGCGAACACTGAAGCTTTCTTT.

V is TRBV15 and J is TRBJ1-5, with a possible D match to TRBD1 (5 bases). V was trimmed by 1 base and J by 7 bases, leaving 11 bases between them. The CDR3 is 14 residues long. Per germline, CDR1 LNHNV and CDR2 YYDKDF (reference sequence). This CDR3 reads CATSRVGVEQPQHF. The CDR3 bases are TGTGCCACCAGCAGAGTAGGGGTCGAACAGCCCCAGCATTTT.

This chain links TRBV19 with TRBJ1-2; 7 bases are shared with TRBD1. V shed 6 bases, J shed 2 bases, and the junction held 6 bases outside the gene matches. CDR1 LNHDA and CDR2 SQIVND come from the germline V gene (reference sequence). CDR3 length: 14 amino acids. The CDR3 here is CASSRGMENYGYTF. The CDR3 DNA sequence: TGTGCCAGTAGCAGGGGGATGGAGAACTATGGCTACACCTTC.

Details on this clone: This CDR3 is also generated by other DNA sequences in the sample. The chain has TRBV10-3 and TRBJ2-5; TRBD2 is a possible D gene (6 bases). The V gene's germline CDR1 is ENHRY and CDR2 SYGVKD. Trimming stripped 4 bases from V and 5 bases from J, with 11 bases between. The CDR3 is 13 residues long. This chain's CDR3 is CAISGRGGETQYF. CDR3 in DNA: TGTGCCATCAGTGGGCGGGGCGGGGAGACCCAGTACTTC.